This T cell receptor beta chain was observed in a study of blood T cell repertoires in COVID-19. The overall study: The cDNA or gDNA used as material had been derived from T cells, B-cell-depleted T cells, or PBMCs.

The CDR3 runs 18 residues. Unmatched junction bases numbered 19, after V lost 4 bases and J lost 7 bases. CDR1 is LGHNA and CDR2 is YNFKEQ in the germline V gene. Sequenced by immunoSEQ multiplex PCR; TCRdb stores in-frame clones only, minus some. The top ten hold approximately 6.8% of the sample, which has 200,000 to 250,000 clones, 65% to 85% seen once. Allocation to cohorts depended on clinical history reported by the participants. The study counted Cohort 3 donors as recovered given two negative PCRs, clearance, or symptom resolution. The V gene is TRBV4-2, the J gene TRBJ2-5; TRBD2 matches 9 bases. Material: PBMCs or T cells enriched from blood (not recorded which). This clonotype was sampled from a woman in her 40s who had recovered from COVID-19. In DNA form, the CDR3 reads TGTGCCAGCAGCCTCCTCCGCGGGAGGGCGCGGGGGCGGCGGACCCAGTACTTC. Its translation is CASSLLRGRARGRRTQYF.